These 4 T cell receptor beta chains were sequenced from one sample in a study of tumor and adjacent non-tumor tissue in lung cancer. Three rounds of nested PCR, following a modified ARM-PCR protocol, produced the TCRbeta library. Via MiXCR, TCRdb re-called the multiplex PCR reads, giving one row per CDR3 protein. The table shows just over 200,000 distinct CDR3 sequences, with 70% to 75% occurring only once. No cell sorting was done before RNA was extracted from the tissue. What was sequenced was lung tumor tissue. The receptors come from a man aged 55 to 70 with non-small cell lung cancer.

V is TRBV5-1 and J is TRBJ1-1; D perhaps matches TRBD1 (6 bases). The germline gives CDR1 SGHRS, CDR2 YFSETQ. This CDR3 has 15 amino acids. Trimming left V 1 base short and J 5 bases short, with 15 bases between. This CDR3 reads CASSLRSGAGTEAFF. In nucleotides, the CDR3 is TGCGCCAGCAGCTTGAGATCGGGGGCGGGAACTGAAGCTTTCTTT.

This clonotype was observed many times. The chain combines TRBV28 with TRBJ2-5; TRBD2 is a possible D gene (5 bases). Trimming left V 0 bases short and J 5 bases short, with 7 bases between. This CDR3 spans 13 amino acids. CDR1 is MDHEN and CDR2 is SYDVKM in the germline V gene. This CDR3 is CASSLWTGETQYF. The CDR3 DNA sequence: TGTGCCAGCAGTTTATGGACGGGGGAGACCCAGTACTTC.

The count of this clonotype is one. A junction end diverges from the germline sequence, so it may reflect a read error. The chain recombines TRBV20-1 with TRBJ2-3; D not certain. In germline, CDR1 is DFQATT, CDR2 SNEGSKA (reference sequence). This CDR3 contains 12 residues. The CDR3 nucleotides are TGCAGTGCTGCCCGGAGCACAGATACGCAGAATTTT. Protein sequence: CSAARSTDTQNF.

This clonotype came up once. Germline and junction disagree at one end, which may indicate a read error. The chain carries TRBV5-1 and TRBJ1-1; 7 positions agree with TRBD1. The CDR3 runs to 16 residues. CDR1 is SGHRS and CDR2 is YFSETQ in the germline V gene. The chain's CDR3 is CTSSPNPRGVGTEAFF. Here the CDR3 DNA reads TGCACCAGCAGCCCAAACCCCAGGGGGGTGGGCACTGAAGCTTTCTTT. The whole variable domain, remainder taken from reference TRBV5-1 and TRBJ1-1, is KAGVTQTPRYLIKTRGQQVTLSCSPISGHRSVSWYQQTPGQGLQFLFEYFSETQRNKGNFPGRFSGRQFSNSRSEMNVSTLELGDSALYLCTSSPNPRGVGTEAFFGQGTRLTVV.